The 15 T cell receptor beta chains below were found in one sample sequenced in a study of T-cell memory formation after mild COVID-19. TCRdb ran MiXCR on the 5' RACE reads and lists one entry per CDR3 protein. Here the sample spans around 250,000 distinct CDR3 sequences, just over 15% being singletons. Sequenced sample: PBMCs or a T cell subset sorted from them (not recorded which). Receptor source: an adult woman who had mild COVID-19 (a few samples of this study predate the infection). Cell type and time point are not known.

This clonotype was seen only a few times. V is TRBV18 and J is TRBJ2-5; TRBD1 is a possible D gene (5 bases). Trimming removed 6 bases at V and 2 bases at J, with 16 bases between. CDR3 size: 15 residues. Looked up from germline, CDR1 is KGHSH and CDR2 is LQKENI. The CDR3 DNA reads as TGTGCCAGCTCCCTACCGGCAGGGCCGCAAGAGACCCAGTACTTC. Protein product: CASSLPAGPQETQYF. The full variable domain, its missing parts supplied by reference TRBV18 and TRBJ2-5, is NAGVMQNPRHLVRRRGQEARLRCSPMKGHSHVYWYRQLPEEGLKFMVYLQKENIIDESGMPKERFSAEFPKEGPSILRIQQVVRGDSAAYFCASSLPAGPQETQYFGPGTRLLVL.

This clonotype showed up just a few times. The chain joins TRBV20-1 to TRBJ2-2; no firm D call. V was trimmed by 7 bases and J by 3 bases, leaving 15 bases between them. The germline CDR1 and CDR2 sequences are DFQATT and SNEGSKA (reference sequence). This CDR3 spans 14 amino acids. The chain's CDR3 is CSGKTGTDTGELFF. The CDR3 DNA sequence: TGCAGTGGGAAGACCGGAACGGACACCGGGGAGCTGTTTTTT.

This clonotype was picked up a small number of times. The rearrangement uses TRBV10-3 and TRBJ2-5; no clear D. Germline lookup yields CDR1 ENHRY and CDR2 SYGVKD. Between the trimmed V and J ends, which lost 3 bases and 4 bases, there was a span of 15 bases. The CDR3 length is 15 residues. In DNA form, the CDR3 reads TGTGCCATCAGTGAAGGTGTTAGTTGGGCAGAGACCCAGTACTTC. Translation: CAISEGVSWAETQYF.

The chain combines TRBV10-3 with TRBJ1-1; unclear D gene. The CDR3 has 14 amino acids. With 2 bases removed from V and 4 bases from J, the gap between germline ends came to 11 bases. Germline V CDR1 and CDR2: ENHRY, SYGVKD. The CDR3 coding sequence is TGTGCCATCAGTGAGAGCGGCCCGGGCACTGAAGCTTTCTTT. It translates to CAISESGPGTEAFF.

This rearrangement joins TRBV7-3 to TRBJ2-5; possible D gene TRBD2, 5 bases. The V gene lost 5 bases and the J gene lost 3 bases, with 10 bases spanning the gap. Germline-derived CDR1 and CDR2 are SGHTA and FQGTGA. CDR3 length: 13 amino acids. CDR3 nucleotides: TGTGCCAGCAGCCGAGGACTGGAAGAGACCCAGTACTTC. Translating gives CASSRGLEETQYF.

The chain has TRBV7-9 and TRBJ1-1, with TRBD1 matching 11 bases. The germline CDR1 and CDR2 sequences are SEHNR and FQNEAQ (reference sequence). After removal of 7 bases from V and 5 bases from J, the junction contained 9 bases not matched to a gene. This CDR3 has 15 residues. The CDR3 nucleotides are TGTGCCAGCACGCCAGGACAGGGGGCGCGGACTGAAGCTTTCTTT. This gives the protein CASTPGQGARTEAFF.

The chain couples TRBV4-3 to TRBJ1-2; D remains unclear. V was cut by 4 bases and J by 4 bases, with 10 bases left in between. Germline assignment: CDR1 LGHNA and CDR2 YSLEER. This CDR3 is built from 13 residues. CDR3 DNA sequence: TGCGCCAGCAGCCCCTCTCTCAGCTATGGCTACACCTTC. This codes for CASSPSLSYGYTF.

The CDR3 DNA is TGTGCCAGCAGCCAAGAGGCGCGGGCCAATACGCAGTATTTT. Translating gives CASSQEARANTQYF. The V and J genes are TRBV14 and TRBJ2-3; a weak D match, TRBD2 (5 bases). V was pared by 0 bases and J by 7 bases, with 11 bases between. The germline gives CDR1 SGHDN, CDR2 FVKESK. The length of the CDR3 is 14 residues.

This clonotype came up many times. The CDR3 DNA follows: TGTGCCAGCAGCCATCGGGGGGCGTCGGTTGTCTATGGCTACACCTTC. This codes for CASSHRGASVVYGYTF. This chain connects TRBV5-6 to TRBJ1-2; TRBD1 is a possible D gene (6 bases). The germline gives CDR1 SGHDT, CDR2 YYEEEE. This CDR3 spans 16 amino acids. V lost 4 bases and J 4 bases, leaving 20 bases between the germline ends.

This clonotype was counted between two and nine times. The chain is built from TRBV4-2 and TRBJ2-4, with 9 bases matching TRBD1. Germline assignment: CDR1 LGHNA and CDR2 YNFKEQ. The CDR3 runs to 14 residues. J was trimmed by 8 bases and V by 2 bases; bases with no gene match: 4. CDR3 coding DNA: TGTGCCAGCAGCCAAACCAGGGACAGGGACATTCAGTACTTC. Protein: CASSQTRDRDIQYF.

The table lists this clonotype with a few counts. CDR3 in DNA: TGTGCCAGCAGCTGGGGACTAGCGGAGTTAGCGGAGCAGTTCTTC. Translated, it gives CASSWGLAELAEQFF. The rearrangement joins TRBV12-1 to TRBJ2-1; the D call of TRBD2 is as the table states it, not checked on the DNA. TRBV12-1 is a pseudogene segment. The CDR3 extends over 15 amino acids.

This clonotype turned up a few times. The genes are TRBV7-2 and TRBJ2-7; 9 nucleotides align to TRBD2. Germline CDR1 and CDR2: SGHTA and FQGNSA. This CDR3 is built from 14 residues. V dropped 1 base and J dropped 6; count of bases not matched to a gene: 4. Here the CDR3 reads CASSLVFSGSEQYF. The CDR3 DNA is TGTGCCAGCAGCTTAGTGTTTAGCGGGAGCGAGCAGTACTTC.

The rearrangement links TRBV30 to TRBJ1-1; D ambiguous. Germline CDR1 reads GTSNPN; CDR2 reads SVGIG (reference sequence). The germline V and J ends were trimmed by 2 bases and 6 bases, with 16 bases remaining between them. CDR3 size: 14 residues. The CDR3 sequence is CAWSYGQSRPEAFF. The CDR3 DNA reads as TGTGCCTGGAGTTATGGGCAGTCCCGCCCTGAAGCTTTCTTT. The variable domain in full, completed from reference TRBV30 and TRBJ1-1, reads SQTIHQWPATLVQPVGSPLSLECTVEGTSNPNLYWYRQAAGRGLQLLFYSVGIGQISSEVPQNLSASRPQDRQFILSSKKLLLSDSGFYLCAWSYGQSRPEAFFGQGTRLTVV.

There are a few counts of this clonotype. The chain combines TRBV20-1 with TRBJ2-2, with 7 bases matching TRBD1. Germline assignment: CDR1 DFQATT and CDR2 SNEGSKA (reference sequence). There are 15 residues in the CDR3. J lost 3 bases, V lost 5 bases, and 9 bases had no gene match. CDR3: CSAGYRGAYTGELFF. Written as DNA, the CDR3 is TGCAGTGCTGGTTACAGGGGCGCGTACACCGGGGAGCTGTTTTTT.

In this sample, this clonotype turned up many times. The V call is TRBV3-1, the J call TRBJ2-5; 7 nucleotides agree with TRBD2. From germline, CDR1 is LGHDT and CDR2 YNNKEL (reference sequence). Losses at the gene ends were 0 bases for V and 5 bases for J; bases not matched to a gene: 3. CDR3 length: 14 residues. The CDR3 protein is CASSQDVLAETQYF. The CDR3, as DNA: TGTGCCAGCAGCCAAGACGTACTAGCGGAGACCCAGTACTTC.